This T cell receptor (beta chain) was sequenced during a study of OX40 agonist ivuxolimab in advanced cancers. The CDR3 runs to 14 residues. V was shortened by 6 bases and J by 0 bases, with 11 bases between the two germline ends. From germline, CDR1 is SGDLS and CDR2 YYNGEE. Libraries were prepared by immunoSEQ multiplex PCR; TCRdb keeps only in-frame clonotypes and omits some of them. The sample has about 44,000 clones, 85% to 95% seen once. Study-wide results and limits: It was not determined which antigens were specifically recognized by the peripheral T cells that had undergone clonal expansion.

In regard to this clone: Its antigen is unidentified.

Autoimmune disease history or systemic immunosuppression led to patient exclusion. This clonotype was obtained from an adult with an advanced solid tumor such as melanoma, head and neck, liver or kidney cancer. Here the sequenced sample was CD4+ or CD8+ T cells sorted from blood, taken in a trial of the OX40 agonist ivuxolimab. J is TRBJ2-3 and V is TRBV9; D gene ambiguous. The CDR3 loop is CASTAASSTDTQYF. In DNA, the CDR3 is TGTGCCAGCACCGCGGCCTCTAGCACAGATACGCAGTATTTT.